The 8 T cell receptor beta chains reported below all come from one sample, sequenced in a study of low-dose radiotherapy and immunotherapy resistance in tumors. Indicated time point: after trial treatment. Treatment described: LDRT plus nivolumab, ipilimumab, low-dose cyclophosphamide and aspirin (RACIN trial). Priming of first-strand cDNA relied on TRAV- and TRBV-specific primers (covering alpha and beta chains). With a V-primer adapter and a constant-region primer, TCRs were amplified for about 19 PCR cycles. MiXCR was run by TCRdb on the reads, yielding one entry per CDR3 protein. The sample yields more than 50,000 distinct CDR3 sequences, 20% to 25% seen once. This sample comprised PBMCs, obtained after low-dose radiotherapy plus immunotherapy. All receptors derive from a male donor with prostate cancer.

V and J are TRBV6-2 or TRBV6-3 and TRBJ2-1, with D tentatively TRBD2 (7 bases). From germline, CDR1 is MNHEY and CDR2 SVGEGT. The CDR3 runs 15 residues. Between the trimmed V and J ends, which lost 7 bases and 5 bases, there was a span of 18 bases. The CDR3 sequence: CASMAGAQKNNEQFF. The CDR3 DNA is TGTGCCAGCATGGCGGGGGCCCAAAAAAACAATGAGCAGTTCTTC.

This clonotype has at least ten counts. CDR3 sequence reads: CASSRLSVLVNEQFF. The CDR3 DNA follows: TGTGCCAGTAGTAGACTTAGTGTCCTCGTCAATGAGCAGTTCTTC. The chain carries TRBV19 and TRBJ2-1; no firm D call. Germline CDR1 LNHDA, CDR2 SQIVND (reference sequence). This CDR3 has 15 residues. Trimming removed 4 bases from V and 6 bases from J, with 16 bases in between.

This clonotype was counted at least ten times. The rearrangement joins TRBV6-6 to TRBJ2-3; D gene ambiguous. CDR3 length equals 12 residues. Trimming left V 0 bases short and J 6 bases short, with 4 bases between. Looked up from germline, CDR1 is MNHNY and CDR2 is SVGAGI (reference sequence). The CDR3 DNA follows: TGTGCCAGCAGTTACTCCCTTGATACGCAGTATTTT. Translating it yields CASSYSLDTQYF.

This clonotype has ten or more counts. The V and J genes are TRBV2 and TRBJ2-1; weak D call: TRBD1 (6 bases). The CDR3 loop spans 13 amino acids. V was clipped by 6 bases and J by 0 bases, with 6 bases between them. The germline V gene has CDR1 SNHLY and CDR2 FYNNEI. CDR3 sequence reads: CASRDSSYNEQFF. The CDR3 DNA reads TGTGCCAGCAGGGACAGCTCCTACAATGAGCAGTTCTTC.

V and J are TRBV4-1 and TRBJ1-2; D is possibly TRBD1 (5 bases). V lost 5 bases to trimming and J lost 1 base, with 11 bases between them. Germline V gene sequence: CDR1 MGHRA, CDR2 YSYEKL. The CDR3 length is 14 residues. The CDR3 DNA is TGCGCCAGCAGCTCGGGACGGATTAACTATGGCTACACCTTC. It codes for CASSSGRINYGYTF.

This clonotype was counted at least ten times. The V and J genes are TRBV9 and TRBJ1-5; D not certain. The CDR3 is made up of 15 amino acids. V lost 0 bases and J lost 5, with 12 bases in between. From germline, CDR1 is SGDLS and CDR2 YYNGEE. The DNA for the CDR3 is TGTGCCAGCAGCGTAGTTTGGGCGGGTGATCAGCCCCAGCATTTT. It encodes CASSVVWAGDQPQHF.

This clonotype turned up a few times. The chain combines TRBV7-2 with TRBJ2-2; the match to TRBD2 covers 10 bases. The V gene's germline CDR1 is SGHTA and CDR2 FQGNSA. CDR3 length equals 17 residues. The V segment lost 4 bases and the J segment 5 bases; nucleotides outside the gene matches: 10. In DNA form, the CDR3 reads TGTGCCAGCAGCTCCACTAGCGGGGAGGCCGTTACCGGGGAGCTGTTTTTT. Its translation is CASSSTSGEAVTGELFF.

Remarks on this clonotype: A far larger clone is one nucleotide away, so this likely arose from a read error. The CDR3: CASSLEGTALYEQFF. CDR3 in DNA: TGCGCCAGCAGCTTGGAGGGGACGGCCCTCTACGAGCAGTTCTTC. The chain has TRBV5-1 and TRBJ2-1; D possibly matches TRBD1 or TRBD2 (5 bases each). The CDR3 spans 15 residues. The V gene lost 0 bases and the J gene lost 10 bases, with 17 bases spanning the gap. Germline V gene lookup returns CDR1 SGHRS and CDR2 YFSETQ.